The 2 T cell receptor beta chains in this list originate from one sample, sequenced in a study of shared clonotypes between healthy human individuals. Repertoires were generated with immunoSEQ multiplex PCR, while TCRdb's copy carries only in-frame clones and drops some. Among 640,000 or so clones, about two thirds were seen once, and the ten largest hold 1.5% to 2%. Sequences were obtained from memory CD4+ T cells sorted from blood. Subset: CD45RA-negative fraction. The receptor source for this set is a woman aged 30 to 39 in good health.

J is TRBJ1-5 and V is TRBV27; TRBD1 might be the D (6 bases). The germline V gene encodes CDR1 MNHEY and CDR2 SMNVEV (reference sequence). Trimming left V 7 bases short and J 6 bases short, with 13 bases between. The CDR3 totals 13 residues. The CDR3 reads CASTYRVGQPQHF. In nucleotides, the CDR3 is TGTGCCAGCACCTACAGGGTGGGTCAGCCCCAGCATTTT.

CDR3 DNA: TGTGCCAGTTCCGGGACAGGGGATTATCAGCCCCAGCATTTT. Encoded protein: CASSGTGDYQPQHF. V is TRBV19 and J is TRBJ1-5; TRBD1 aligns across 10 bases. Germline loops: CDR1 LNHDA, CDR2 SQIVND (reference sequence). This CDR3 spans 14 amino acids. The ends lost 8 bases at V and 5 bases at J; junction bases unmatched: 6. Variable domain in full (rest from reference TRBV19 and TRBJ1-5): DGGITQSPKYLFRKEGQNVTLSCEQNLNHDAMYWYRQDPGQGLRLIYYSQIVNDFQKGDIAEGYSVSREKKESFPLTVTSAQKNPTAFYLCASSGTGDYQPQHFGDGTRLSIL.